This T cell receptor beta chain was sequenced in a study of tumor-infiltrating lymphocytes in primary liver carcinoma. Study at large: The cohort included men and women aged 30 to 69 years.

Germline V gene lookup returns CDR1 SGHDN and CDR2 FVKESK. With 9 bases removed from V and 1 base from J, the gap between germline ends came to 12 bases. This CDR3 region has 13 residues. A constant-region primer served to make TCR beta cDNA from around 500 ng total RNA. Slightly modified ARM-PCR, run as three nested multiplex PCR rounds, produced the TCR beta libraries. Each of the first two PCR rounds ran approximately 10 cycles with TRBV1-TRBV30 forward and C-beta reverse primers. TCRdb re-called the multiplex PCR reads through MiXCR, storing one row per CDR3 protein. The sample lists fewer than 350,000 distinct CDR3 sequences, 55% to 65% occurring once. Unsorted whole blood served as the source of blood RNA, and germline DNA was extracted as well.

The sample taken for sequencing was peripheral blood. The chain links TRBV14 to TRBJ2-5; D not resolved. This clonotype was sampled from a man aged 40-55 years with primary liver carcinoma and hepatitis B virus infection. The CDR3 sequence: CARSVFLQETQYF. The CDR3 bases are TGTGCCAGGAGCGTGTTTCTCCAAGAGACCCAGTACTTC.